Shown below are 22 T cell receptor beta chains from a single sample sequenced in a study of cytomegalovirus exposure and HLA in healthy donors. The PCR made use of 60 Vbeta and 13 Jbeta primers. The repertoire was sequenced with immunoSEQ multiplex PCR; TCRdb's copy has only in-frame clones and lacks some. Among 85,000 to 130,000 clones listed, approximately 80% were seen once. Source material: PBMCs. These receptors all stem from a man over 45 in good health and CMV-seronegative.

There are a few counts of this clone. Written as DNA, the CDR3 is TGTGCCAGTAGTTCCCTGGGGGGGGATCCTCAAGAGACCCAGTACTTC. It is translated as CASSSLGGDPQETQYF. The rearrangement uses TRBV19 and TRBJ2-5, with 7 bases lining up with TRBD2. Germline CDR1 LNHDA, CDR2 SQIVND (reference sequence). This CDR3 region has 16 residues. The ends lost 5 bases at V and 2 bases at J; junction bases unmatched: 11.

This chain joins TRBV6-5 and TRBJ2-7, with 7 bases identical to TRBD2. Germline-derived CDR1 and CDR2 are MNHEY and SVGAGI. The CDR3 has 14 residues. The ends lost 7 bases at V and 2 bases at J; junction bases unmatched: 8. The CDR3 spells CASKFESGAYEQYV. CDR3 DNA sequence: TGTGCCAGCAAATTCGAGAGCGGGGCCTACGAGCAGTACGTC.

The chain recombines TRBV5-6 with TRBJ1-5; maybe TRBD1 (6 bases). This CDR3 has 14 residues. Germline assignment: CDR1 SGHDT and CDR2 YYEEEE. Trimming pared 2 bases from V and 7 bases from J, leaving 13 bases between. CDR3 sequence: CASSLAHREQPQHF. The CDR3 DNA reads TGTGCCAGCAGCTTAGCCCACAGGGAACAGCCCCAGCATTTT.

This chain uses TRBV5-1 with TRBJ2-5; 12 positions match TRBD2. This CDR3 is 15 amino acids long. Per the germline V gene, CDR1 is SGHRS and CDR2 is YFSETQ. After removal of 4 bases from V and 3 bases from J, the junction contained 4 bases not matched to a gene. CDR3 region: CASSKRLAGEETQYF. CDR3 in DNA: TGCGCCAGCAGCAAAAGACTAGCGGGGGAAGAGACCCAGTACTTC.

The J gene is TRBJ2-1, the V gene TRBV9, with 12 bases matching TRBD2. Germline CDR1 and CDR2: SGDLS and YYNGEE. The V segment lost 0 bases and the J segment 7 bases; nucleotides outside the gene matches: 2. The CDR3 is 15 amino acids. The CDR3 coding sequence is TGTGCCAGCAGCGTAGGCACTAGCGGGGGGAATGAGCAGTTCTTC. Protein: CASSVGTSGGNEQFF.

This chain uses TRBV4-1 with TRBJ2-5, with 7 bases matching TRBD1. Germline CDR1 and CDR2: MGHRA and YSYEKL. CDR3 length equals 13 residues. V was pared by 2 bases and J by 5 bases, with 2 bases of the junction left unmatched. In DNA form, the CDR3 reads TGCGCCAGCAGCCAACGCAGGGGGGAGACCCAGTACTTC. Translated: CASSQRRGETQYF.

The chain is built from TRBV2 and TRBJ2-1; TRBD2 aligns across 13 bases. V gave up 6 bases and J gave up 0 bases; unmatched junction bases: 8. The CDR3 is 18 amino acids. Germline V gives CDR1 SNHLY, CDR2 FYNNEI. CDR3 sequence (DNA): TGTGCCAGCAGCCCCCTGACTAGCGGGGGGAGCTCCTACAATGAGCAGTTCTTC. Translating it yields CASSPLTSGGSSYNEQFF.

This clone occurred once. V and J are TRBV6-1 and TRBJ1-2; D unresolved. Trimming took off 1 base at V and 0 bases at J, with 12 bases between the two ends. This CDR3 region has 16 residues. Germline V gives CDR1 MNHNS, CDR2 SASEGT. The CDR3 DNA follows: TGTGCCAGCAGTGAAGGTTTTGGAGTGTCTAACTATGGCTACACCTTC. Protein sequence: CASSEGFGVSNYGYTF.

The chain joins TRBV2 to TRBJ2-6; 7 bases agree with TRBD1. V lost 4 bases, J lost 2 bases, and 5 bases stayed unmatched. Looked up from germline, CDR1 is SNHLY and CDR2 is FYNNEI. The CDR3 has 16 residues. The chain's CDR3 is CASSAWGQTGANVLTF. CDR3 sequence (DNA): TGTGCCAGCAGTGCATGGGGACAGACTGGGGCCAACGTCCTGACTTTC.

V gene TRBV4-1 combines with J gene TRBJ1-6; D unclear. This CDR3 has 17 residues. The germline V gene has CDR1 MGHRA and CDR2 YSYEKL. V lost 6 bases to trimming and J lost 0 bases, with 15 bases between them. The CDR3 sequence is CASRNTHLSSYNSPLHF. The CDR3 DNA follows: TGCGCCAGCAGGAATACCCACCTGAGCTCCTATAATTCACCCCTCCACTTT.

The genes are TRBV7-2 and TRBJ2-5; possibly TRBD1 for D (6 bases). This CDR3 is built from 19 residues. Trimming took 0 bases from V and 4 from J, leaving 24 bases between them. Germline CDR1 SGHTA, CDR2 FQGNSA. CDR3 protein: CASSLATAGVGIPGETQYF. CDR3 in DNA: TGTGCCAGCAGCTTAGCCACAGCAGGGGTGGGAATCCCCGGAGAGACCCAGTACTTC.

The rearrangement uses TRBV5-4 and TRBJ2-2; D may be TRBD1 (6 bases). Between the trimmed V and J ends, which lost 7 bases and 1 base, there was a span of 14 bases. Germline V gene data show CDR1 as SGHNT and CDR2 as YYREEE (reference sequence). CDR3 length equals 15 residues. CDR3 DNA sequence: TGTGCCAGCCGTGACAGGTCGGTGAACACCGGGGAGCTGTTTTTT. It yields the protein CASRDRSVNTGELFF.

This clone was seen more than once but under ten times. The CDR3 is CASTHRQGGDYGYTF. For the CDR3, the DNA is TGTGCCAGTACCCACCGACAGGGGGGGGACTATGGCTACACCTTC. This chain connects TRBV19 to TRBJ1-2; 9 positions agree with TRBD1. CDR1 and CDR2 from the germline V gene are LNHDA and SQIVND (reference sequence). This CDR3 is built from 15 residues. J was trimmed by 3 bases and V by 7 bases; bases with no gene match: 9.

V gene TRBV5-6 combines with J gene TRBJ2-2; 8 bases match TRBD2. The CDR3 length is 16 residues. Germline V gene lookup returns CDR1 SGHDT and CDR2 YYEEEE. V gave up 4 bases and J gave up 1 base; unmatched junction bases: 6. CDR3 DNA sequence: TGTGCCAGCAGCCGGGGTAGCGGGGAGAACACCGGGGAGCTGTTTTTT. It codes for CASSRGSGENTGELFF.

This clone was found once. The chain carries TRBV29-1 and TRBJ2-2, with D uncertain. The germline gives CDR1 SQVTM, CDR2 ANQGSEA. V gave up 3 bases and J gave up 2 bases, with 10 bases separating them. The CDR3 totals 14 residues. CDR3 DNA sequence: TGCAGCGTTGAGCGCAACTCCAACACCGGGGAGCTGTTTTTT. Encoded protein: CSVERNSNTGELFF.

This clone was observed once. Other nucleotide sequences in the sample specify the same CDR3. The chain joins TRBV5-1 to TRBJ1-3, with a possible D match to TRBD1 (6 bases). Germline V gives CDR1 SGHRS, CDR2 YFSETQ. Deletions cut 4 bases from V and 4 bases from J, with 12 bases between. This CDR3 comprises 14 residues. This CDR3 reads CASSGGQPGNTIYF. The CDR3 coding sequence is TGCGCCAGCAGCGGGGGCCAGCCCGGAAACACCATATATTTT.

The V gene is TRBV5-1, the J gene TRBJ1-4; possibly TRBD1 for D (6 bases). CDR3 length equals 14 residues. V lost 3 bases and J 8 bases, leaving 14 bases between the germline ends. Germline V gene data show CDR1 as SGHRS and CDR2 as YFSETQ. The CDR3 protein is CASSWSGEREKLFF. The CDR3 DNA sequence: TGCGCCAGCAGCTGGTCAGGGGAAAGGGAAAAACTGTTTTTT.

This rearrangement joins TRBV7-8 to TRBJ1-2; D gene uncertain. Germline CDR1 and CDR2: SGHVS and FQNEAQ. The CDR3 sequence is 14 residues long. The germline V and J ends were trimmed by 2 bases and 8 bases, with 15 bases remaining between them. As DNA, the CDR3 is TGTGCCAGCAGCTTAATTGCCTATTTCAAAGGCTACACCTTC. It is translated as CASSLIAYFKGYTF.

This clone was observed a single time. CDR3: CASRVWRNTEAFF. The CDR3 DNA reads as TGTGCCAGCAGGGTCTGGAGAAACACTGAAGCTTTCTTT. This chain uses TRBV13 with TRBJ1-1; D call uncertain. V dropped 6 bases and J dropped 2 bases, with 10 bases sitting between them. CDR3 size: 13 residues. The germline CDR1 and CDR2 sequences are PRHDT and FYEKMQ (reference sequence).

The genes are TRBV19 and TRBJ2-5, with TRBD1 as a possible D gene (6 bases). The germline CDR1 and CDR2 sequences are LNHDA and SQIVND (reference sequence). V was shortened by 5 bases and J by 2 bases, with 12 bases between the two germline ends. The CDR3 is made up of 14 amino acids. CDR3 coding DNA: TGTGCCAGTAGTCCCGACAGGTTACAAGAGACCCAGTACTTC. As protein: CASSPDRLQETQYF.

The chain combines TRBV5-1 with TRBJ2-3, with D hard to call. The germline V gene has CDR1 SGHRS and CDR2 YFSETQ. V was cut by 3 bases and J by 0 bases, with 11 bases left in between. The CDR3 sequence is 15 residues long. CDR3 coding DNA: TGCGCCAGCAGCTGGGTACAGCTGAGCACAGATACGCAGTATTTT. Translated: CASSWVQLSTDTQYF.

The chain has TRBV30 and TRBJ1-1; 7 bases are a match to TRBD1. The CDR3 consists of 13 residues. Germline lookup yields CDR1 GTSNPN and CDR2 SVGIG (reference sequence). The ends lost 7 bases at V and 3 bases at J; junction bases unmatched: 8. The CDR3 DNA reads TGTGCCTCCTTGAGAGGGGGCTACACTGAAGCTTTCTTT. Protein product: CASLRGGYTEAFF.